This TCR beta chain was observed in a study of tumor-infiltrating lymphocytes in primary liver carcinoma. Background on the study: Sample yields, roughly 3.5 to 7.13 million productive TCRbeta reads, were similar across the tissue types.

The researchers obtained blood RNA from unsorted whole blood and also extracted germline DNA. Before surgery, about 3.9 milliliters of EDTA blood were taken. The CDR3 has 16 amino acids. V lost 3 bases, J lost 1 base, and 4 bases stayed unmatched. A primer in the constant region served to generate TCR beta cDNA from approximately 450 ng of total RNA. Slightly modified ARM-PCR with three nested multiplex PCR rounds yielded TCR beta libraries. It was with TRBV1-TRBV30 forward primers and a C-beta reverse primer that the first two PCR rounds were run, at around 9 cycles each. TCRdb processed the multiplex PCR reads anew with MiXCR; each CDR3 protein has one entry. The profile shows some 190,000 distinct CDR3 sequences, 60% of them singletons.

This sequence was found in a man aged 35 to 55 with primary liver carcinoma and hepatitis B virus infection. The chain combines TRBV23-1 with TRBJ2-3; the match to TRBD1 covers 10 bases. TRBV23-1 is sorted into the ORF group, with uncertain function. The sample was peripheral blood. The CDR3, as DNA: TGCGCCAGCAGTCACGACAGGGGGCCTGGCACAGATACGCAGTATTTT. Amino acids: CASSHDRGPGTDTQYF.